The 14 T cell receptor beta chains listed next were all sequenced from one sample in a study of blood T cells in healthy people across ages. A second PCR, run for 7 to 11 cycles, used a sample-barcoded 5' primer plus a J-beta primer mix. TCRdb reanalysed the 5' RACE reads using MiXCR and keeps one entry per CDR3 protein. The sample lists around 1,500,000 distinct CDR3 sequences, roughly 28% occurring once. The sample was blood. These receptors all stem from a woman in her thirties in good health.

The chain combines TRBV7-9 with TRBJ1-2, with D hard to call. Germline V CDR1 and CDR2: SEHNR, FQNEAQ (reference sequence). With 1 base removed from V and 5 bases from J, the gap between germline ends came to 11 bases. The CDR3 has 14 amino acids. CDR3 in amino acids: CASSLEAADYGYTF. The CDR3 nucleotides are TGTGCCAGCAGCTTAGAGGCGGCGGATTATGGCTACACCTTC.

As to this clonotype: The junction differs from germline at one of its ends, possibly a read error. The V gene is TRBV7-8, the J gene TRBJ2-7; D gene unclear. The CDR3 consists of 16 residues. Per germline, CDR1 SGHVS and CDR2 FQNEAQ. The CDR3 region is CASSVEGVGSSYEQDF. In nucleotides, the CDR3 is TGTGCCAGCAGCGTCGAAGGTGTCGGTAGCTCCTACGAGCAGGACTTC.

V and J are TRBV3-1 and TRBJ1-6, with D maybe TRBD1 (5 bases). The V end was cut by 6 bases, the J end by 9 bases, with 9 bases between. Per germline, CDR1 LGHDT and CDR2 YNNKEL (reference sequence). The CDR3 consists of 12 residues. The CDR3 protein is CASRGESSPLHF. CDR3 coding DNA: TGTGCCAGCAGGGGGGAGTCTTCACCCCTCCACTTT.

CDR3 protein: CASRAGEGGANVLTF. DNA of the CDR3: TGTGCCAGTCGGGCAGGGGAAGGTGGGGCCAACGTCCTGACTTTC. The V and J genes are TRBV19 and TRBJ2-6, with a tentative D call TRBD1 (6 bases). The length of the CDR3 is 15 residues. Germline CDR1 LNHDA, CDR2 SQIVND (reference sequence). V was shortened by 8 bases and J by 3 bases, with 14 bases between the two germline ends.

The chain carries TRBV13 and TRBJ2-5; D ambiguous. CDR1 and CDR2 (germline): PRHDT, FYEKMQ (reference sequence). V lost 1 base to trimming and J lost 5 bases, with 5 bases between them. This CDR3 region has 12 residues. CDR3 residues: CASSLESETQYF. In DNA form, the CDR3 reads TGTGCCAGCAGCTTAGAATCGGAGACCCAGTACTTC.

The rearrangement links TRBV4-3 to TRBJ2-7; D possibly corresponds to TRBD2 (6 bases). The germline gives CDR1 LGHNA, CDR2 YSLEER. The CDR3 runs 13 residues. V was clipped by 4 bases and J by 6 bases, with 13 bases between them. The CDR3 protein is CASSPAGSLEQYF. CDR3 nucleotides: TGCGCCAGCAGCCCTGCGGGATCCCTCGAGCAGTACTTC.

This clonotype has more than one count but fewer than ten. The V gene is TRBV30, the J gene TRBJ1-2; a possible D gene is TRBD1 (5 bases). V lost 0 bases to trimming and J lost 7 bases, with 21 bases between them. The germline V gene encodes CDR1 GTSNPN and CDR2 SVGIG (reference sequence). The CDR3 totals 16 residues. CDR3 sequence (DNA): TGTGCCTGGAGTGTACAGATATCGGGGACGGGAAGTGGCTACACCTTC. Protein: CAWSVQISGTGSGYTF.

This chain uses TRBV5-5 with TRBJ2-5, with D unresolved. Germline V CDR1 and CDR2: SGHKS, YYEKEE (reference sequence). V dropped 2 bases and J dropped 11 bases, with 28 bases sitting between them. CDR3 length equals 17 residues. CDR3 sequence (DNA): TGTGCCAGCAGCTTATTTGGCGGACCCAGATTGGGGAATGAGCAGTACTTC. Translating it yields CASSLFGGPRLGNEQYF.

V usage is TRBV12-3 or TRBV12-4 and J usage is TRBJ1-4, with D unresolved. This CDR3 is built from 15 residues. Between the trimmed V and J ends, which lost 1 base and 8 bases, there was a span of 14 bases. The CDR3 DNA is TGTGCCAGCAGTTTAGGGCCCCCCTCGGGAGAAAAACTGTTTTTT. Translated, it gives CASSLGPPSGEKLFF.

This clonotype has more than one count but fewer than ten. The CDR3 region has the DNA TGCAGTGCGTGGGCGGGTTTAGAGGAGACCCAGTACTTC. This codes for CSAWAGLEETQYF. This rearrangement joins TRBV20-1 to TRBJ2-5, with a possible D match to TRBD2 (5 bases). The germline V and J ends were trimmed by 6 bases and 5 bases, with 16 bases remaining between them. The CDR3 is 13 residues long. The germline gives CDR1 DFQATT, CDR2 SNEGSKA (reference sequence).

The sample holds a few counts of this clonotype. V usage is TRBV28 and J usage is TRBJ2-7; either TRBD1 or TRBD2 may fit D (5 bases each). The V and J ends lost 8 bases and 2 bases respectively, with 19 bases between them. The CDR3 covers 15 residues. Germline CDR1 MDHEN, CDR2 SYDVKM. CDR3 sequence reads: CASGEGTAATYEQYF. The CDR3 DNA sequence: TGTGCCAGCGGAGAAGGGACGGCCGCTACCTACGAGCAGTACTTC.

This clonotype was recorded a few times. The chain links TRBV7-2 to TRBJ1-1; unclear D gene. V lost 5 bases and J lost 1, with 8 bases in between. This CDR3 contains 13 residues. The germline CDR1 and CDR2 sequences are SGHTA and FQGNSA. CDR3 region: CASSHSGNTEAFF. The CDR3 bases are TGTGCCAGCAGCCATTCCGGGAACACTGAAGCTTTCTTT.

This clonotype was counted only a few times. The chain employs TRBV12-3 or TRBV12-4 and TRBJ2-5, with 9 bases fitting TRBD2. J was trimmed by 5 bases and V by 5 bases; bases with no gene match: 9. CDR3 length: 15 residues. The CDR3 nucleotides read TGTGCCAGCAGTCTATCGGGACTAGCCCCCGAGACCCAGTACTTC. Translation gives CASSLSGLAPETQYF.

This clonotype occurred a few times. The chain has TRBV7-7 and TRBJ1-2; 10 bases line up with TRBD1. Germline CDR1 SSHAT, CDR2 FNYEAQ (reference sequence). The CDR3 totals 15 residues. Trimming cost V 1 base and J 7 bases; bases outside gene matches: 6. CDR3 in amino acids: CASSLEDRGTGGYTF. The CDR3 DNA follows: TGTGCCAGCAGCTTAGAGGACAGGGGGACAGGTGGCTACACCTTC. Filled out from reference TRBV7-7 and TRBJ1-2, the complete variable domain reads GAGVSQSPRYKVTKRGQDVTLRCDPISSHATLYWYQQALGQGPEFLTYFNYEAQPDKSGLPSDRFSAERPEGSISTLTIQRTEQRDSAMYRCASSLEDRGTGGYTFGSGTRLTVV.